The 11 T cell receptor beta chains listed next were all sequenced from one sample in a study of T cells after yellow fever vaccination. TCRdb used MiXCR to reprocess the 5' RACE reads, holding one entry per CDR3 protein. The sample lists a few hundred thousand distinct CDR3 sequences, 3% to 4.5% occurring once. The sample consisted of PBMCs, taken 5 days after the yellow fever booster vaccination. These receptors all come from a man aged 18 to 29 who received the YFV17D yellow fever vaccine.

V is TRBV27 and J is TRBJ2-7; no definite D call. CDR3 length equals 13 residues. Germline-derived CDR1 and CDR2 are MNHEY and SMNVEV (reference sequence). V was cut by 3 bases and J by 1 base, with 7 bases left in between. The chain's CDR3 is CASSLGQSYEQYV. In DNA form, the CDR3 reads TGTGCCAGCAGTTTGGGCCAGTCCTACGAGCAGTACGTC.

The sample holds a few counts of this clonotype. This chain connects TRBV20-1 to TRBJ1-2; D might be TRBD1 (5 bases). CDR1 and CDR2 (germline): DFQATT, SNEGSKA (reference sequence). V lost 8 bases and J lost 4, with 20 bases in between. The CDR3 spans 14 residues. This chain's CDR3 is CSSKKGLTVYGYTF. The CDR3 DNA follows: TGCAGTTCAAAAAAGGGGCTTACGGTCTATGGCTACACCTTC.

This clonotype has a count of ten or more. The rearrangement uses TRBV3-1 and TRBJ1-2; no firm D call. The germline gives CDR1 LGHDT, CDR2 YNNKEL (reference sequence). V was clipped by 4 bases and J by 2 bases, with 11 bases between them. The CDR3 is 14 residues long. Here the CDR3 reads CASSLGKANYGYTF. CDR3 nucleotides: TGTGCCAGCAGCCTCGGTAAAGCAAACTATGGCTACACCTTC.

The V call is TRBV15, the J call TRBJ2-5; 8 bases fit TRBD2. Germline loops: CDR1 LNHNV, CDR2 YYDKDF (reference sequence). This CDR3 is built from 15 residues. With V trimmed by 1 base and J by 4 bases, 5 bases remained unmatched. For the CDR3, the DNA is TGTGCCACCAGCAGAGCCCGGGAGGGACCAGAGACCCAGTACTTC. Residues: CATSRAREGPETQYF. Full variable domain (remainder filled in from reference TRBV15 and TRBJ2-5): DAMVIQNPRYQVTQFGKPVTLSCSQTLNHNVMYWYQQKSSQAPKLLFHYYDKDFNNEADTPDNFQSRRPNTSFCFLDIRSPGLGDTAMYLCATSRAREGPETQYFGPGTRLLVL.

This clonotype has a handful of counts. The chain links TRBV4-3 to TRBJ2-1; 12 bases map to TRBD2. Germline V gene sequence: CDR1 LGHNA, CDR2 YSLEER. The ends lost 2 bases at V and 7 bases at J; junction bases unmatched: 9. The CDR3 has 17 residues. CDR3 DNA sequence: TGCGCCAGCAGCCAAACTTCCCTAGCGGGGGGGCAAAATGAGCAGTTCTTC. It specifies CASSQTSLAGGQNEQFF.

This clonotype was counted between two and nine times. This chain connects TRBV6-4 to TRBJ1-2; tentatively, D is TRBD1 (5 bases). Germline V gene lookup returns CDR1 MRHNA and CDR2 SNTAGT. The CDR3 runs 13 residues. V was cut by 6 bases and J by 4 bases, with 12 bases left in between. The CDR3 here is CASREWGGYGYTF. In nucleotides, the CDR3 is TGTGCCAGCAGGGAATGGGGCGGCTATGGCTACACCTTC.

This clonotype was seen only a few times. The chain recombines TRBV19 with TRBJ1-3, with D unresolved. CDR3 length equals 14 residues. Trimming cost V 3 bases and J 2 bases, with 8 bases left between them. Germline V gene lookup returns CDR1 LNHDA and CDR2 SQIVND (reference sequence). For the CDR3, the DNA is TGTGCCAGTAGTATCTCGACTGCTGGAAACACCATATATTTT. Protein sequence: CASSISTAGNTIYF.

This clonotype showed up just a few times. The chain recombines TRBV5-1 with TRBJ2-1; D gene ambiguous. The CDR3 has 14 amino acids. Germline V gene data show CDR1 as SGHRS and CDR2 as YFSETQ. The germline V and J ends were trimmed by 0 bases and 6 bases, with 10 bases remaining between them. CDR3 loop: CASSLENILNEQFF. In nucleotides, the CDR3 is TGCGCCAGCAGCTTGGAGAACATCCTCAATGAGCAGTTCTTC.

CDR3 DNA: TGTGCCAGCAGCCAAGATCATTCAGGGGCCCAGTACTTC. The encoded protein is CASSQDHSGAQYF. The chain couples TRBV14 to TRBJ2-5, with D possibly matching TRBD1 (6 bases). Trimming took off 0 bases at V and 9 bases at J, with 11 bases between the two ends. Germline V gives CDR1 SGHDN, CDR2 FVKESK. The CDR3 totals 13 residues.

The table lists this clonotype with a few counts. Here the CDR3 DNA reads TGTGCCAGCAGCTTACATCTAGCGGGGGTTAATGAGCAGTTCTTC. Translating it yields CASSLHLAGVNEQFF. The chain joins TRBV7-3 to TRBJ2-1, with 10 bases that match TRBD2. The germline gives CDR1 SGHTA, CDR2 FQGTGA. J was trimmed by 7 bases and V by 2 bases; bases with no gene match: 5. The CDR3 sequence is 15 residues long.

The genes are TRBV7-2 and TRBJ1-5, with D possibly being TRBD1 (5 bases). The CDR3 has 15 amino acids. The germline CDR1 and CDR2 sequences are SGHTA and FQGNSA. V gave up 5 bases and J gave up 3 bases, with 14 bases separating them. The CDR3 DNA follows: TGTGCCAGCAGCCAGAGCTCCGGGACCAATCAGCCCCAGCATTTT. It yields the protein CASSQSSGTNQPQHF. Filled out from reference TRBV7-2 and TRBJ1-5, the complete variable domain reads GAGVSQSPSNKVTEKGKDVELRCDPISGHTALYWYRQSLGQGLEFLIYFQGNSAPDKSGLPSDRFSAERTGGSVSTLTIQRTQQEDSAVYLCASSQSSGTNQPQHFGDGTRLSIL.